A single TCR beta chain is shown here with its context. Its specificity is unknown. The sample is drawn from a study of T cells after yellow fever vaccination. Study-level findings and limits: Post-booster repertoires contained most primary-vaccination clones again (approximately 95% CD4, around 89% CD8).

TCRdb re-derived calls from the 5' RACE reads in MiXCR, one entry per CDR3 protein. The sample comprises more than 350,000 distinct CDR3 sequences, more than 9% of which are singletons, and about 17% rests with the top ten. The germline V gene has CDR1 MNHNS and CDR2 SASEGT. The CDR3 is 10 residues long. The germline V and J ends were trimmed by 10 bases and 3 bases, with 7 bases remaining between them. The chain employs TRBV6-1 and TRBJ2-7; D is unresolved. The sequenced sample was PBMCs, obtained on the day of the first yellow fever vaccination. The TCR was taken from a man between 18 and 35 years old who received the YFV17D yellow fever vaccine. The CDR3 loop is CATLYYEQYF. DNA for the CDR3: TGTGCCACCCTATACTACGAGCAGTACTTC.